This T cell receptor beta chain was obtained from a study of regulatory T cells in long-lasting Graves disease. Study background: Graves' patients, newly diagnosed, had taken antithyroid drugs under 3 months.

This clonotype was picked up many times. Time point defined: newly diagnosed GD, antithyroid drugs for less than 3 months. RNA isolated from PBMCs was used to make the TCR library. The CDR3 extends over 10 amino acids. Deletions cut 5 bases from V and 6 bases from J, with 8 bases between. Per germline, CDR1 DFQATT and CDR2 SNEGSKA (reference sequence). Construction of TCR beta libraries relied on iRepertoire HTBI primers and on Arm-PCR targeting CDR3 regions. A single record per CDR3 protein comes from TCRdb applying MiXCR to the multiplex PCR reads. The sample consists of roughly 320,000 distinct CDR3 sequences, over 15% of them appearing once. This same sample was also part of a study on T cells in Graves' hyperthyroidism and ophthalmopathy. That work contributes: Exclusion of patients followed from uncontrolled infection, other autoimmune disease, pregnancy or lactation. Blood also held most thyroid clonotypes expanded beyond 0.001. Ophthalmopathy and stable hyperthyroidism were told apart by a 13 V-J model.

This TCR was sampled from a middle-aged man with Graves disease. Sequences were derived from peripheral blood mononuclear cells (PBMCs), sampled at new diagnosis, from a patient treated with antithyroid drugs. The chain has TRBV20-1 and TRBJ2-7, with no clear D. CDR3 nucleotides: TGCAGTGCTGTGGACCTCGAGCAGTACTTC. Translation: CSAVDLEQYF.